These 2 T cell receptor beta chains were all obtained from the same sample, sequenced in a study of blood T cell repertoires in COVID-19. TCRdb keeps only in-frame clones here, not all; method: immunoSEQ multiplex PCR. The sample has about 63,000 clones, around four fifths seen once. Sequencing was carried out using peripheral blood. These receptors originate from a human donor in a cohort sampled during active COVID-19.

The chain joins TRBV7-8 to TRBJ2-7, with TRBD2 matching over 9 bases. The germline V gene encodes CDR1 SGHVS and CDR2 FQNEAQ. Unmatched junction bases numbered 6, after V lost 1 base and J lost 2 bases. The CDR3 consists of 16 residues. The CDR3 sequence: CASSLGRGGLTYEQYF. CDR3 DNA sequence: TGTGCCAGCAGCTTAGGGCGGGGGGGCCTTACCTACGAGCAGTACTTC.

The chain combines TRBV19 with TRBJ1-2; 11 nucleotides agree with TRBD1. The J segment lost 4 bases and the V segment lost 7 bases, leaving 8 bases of the junction unmatched. The CDR3 length is 15 residues. Per germline, CDR1 LNHDA and CDR2 SQIVND (reference sequence). The CDR3 coding sequence is TGTGCCAGTACCAAGATTGGGACAGGGGGCTATGGCTACACCTTC. Protein product: CASTKIGTGGYGYTF.